A selection of T cell receptor beta chains follows, all from one sample in a study of cytomegalovirus exposure and HLA in healthy donors. Using immunoSEQ multiplex PCR, the repertoire was profiled, and TCRdb retains in-frame clones only, with some absent. The table has approximately 86,000 clones, about 71% seen once; the top ten hold under 10%. What was sequenced was PBMCs. Receptor source: a man in his 60s in good health and CMV-seronegative. Each CDR3 is given with its conserved first and last residue. D genes are given only for firm matches. Where a row states a size, it is once, few, many or the class of an expanded clone; other rows omit it.

TRBJ2-3 - TRBV5-6 TRBD2 CASSRGLAGSTDTQYF TGTGCCAGCAGCCGGGGACTAGCGGGGTCCACAGATACGCAGTATTTT
TRBJ1-4 - TRBV19 - CASTLGRGAVYLEKLFF TGTGCCAGCACCCTAGGACGGGGGGCAGTATACCTCGAAAAACTGTTTTTT
TRBJ2-7 once TRBV4-1 TRBD1 CASSQRTGGYEQYF TGCGCCAGCAGCCAACGGACAGGGGGGTACGAGCAGTACTTC
TRBJ2-5 once TRBV19 - CASAMGAQETQYF TGTGCCAGTGCCATGGGGGCCCAAGAGACCCAGTACTTC
TRBJ2-1 - TRBV6-5 TRBD1 CASSRGSSYNEQFF TGTGCCAGCAGCAGGGGGAGCTCCTACAATGAGCAGTTCTTC
TRBJ1-2 once TRBV2 TRBD1 CASSERRDRASYTF TGTGCCAGCAGTGAAAGGAGGGACAGGGCCTCATACACCTTC
TRBJ1-5 - TRBV19 - CASRTVSNQPQHF TGTGCCAGTAGGACAGTTAGCAATCAGCCCCAGCATTTT
TRBJ2-7 - TRBV9 TRBD1 CASSVDRGEQYF TGTGCCAGCAGCGTAGACAGGGGCGAGCAGTACTTC
TRBJ2-3 - TRBV18 - CASRKEGTRTDTQYF TGTGCCAGCCGCAAAGAGGGAACTCGCACAGATACGCAGTATTTT
TRBJ2-1 - TRBV19 TRBD2 CASREGAGYNEQFF TGTGCCAGTAGGGAAGGAGCGGGGTACAATGAGCAGTTCTTC
TRBJ1-6 - TRBV4-3 - CASSQGTNSPLHF TGCGCCAGCAGCCAAGGAACAAATTCACCCCTCCACTTT
TRBJ2-7 - TRBV6-5 - CASSYISGPHYEQYF TGTGCCAGCAGTTACATTTCTGGGCCCCACTACGAGCAGTACTTC
TRBJ2-7 - TRBV7-9 - CASSKDSGSYEQYF TGTGCCAGCAGCAAGGACAGTGGCTCCTACGAGCAGTACTTC
TRBJ2-7 - TRBV15 TRBD2 CATSSFGGRGGYEQYF TGTGCCACCAGCAGTTTCGGGGGTCGGGGGGGATACGAGCAGTACTTC
TRBJ1-6 - TRBV9 - CASSVEGVSNSPLHF TGTGCCAGCAGCGTAGAAGGGGTTAGTAATTCACCCCTCCACTTT
TRBJ2-6 - TRBV29-1 - CSVSNRVFRGANVLTF TGCAGCGTTTCTAACAGGGTATTCCGTGGGGCCAACGTCCTGACTTTC
TRBJ2-7 - TRBV9 - CASSVAVVSYEQYF TGTGCCAGCAGCGTAGCGGTCGTATCCTACGAGCAGTACTTC
TRBJ1-5 - TRBV10-2 - CASSETYNQPQHF TGCGCCAGCAGTGAGACTTACAATCAGCCCCAGCATTTT
TRBJ2-7 - TRBV7-2 - CASSSLLSGTRSYEQYF TGTGCCAGCAGCTCACTACTCTCGGGGACTCGCTCCTACGAGCAGTACTTC